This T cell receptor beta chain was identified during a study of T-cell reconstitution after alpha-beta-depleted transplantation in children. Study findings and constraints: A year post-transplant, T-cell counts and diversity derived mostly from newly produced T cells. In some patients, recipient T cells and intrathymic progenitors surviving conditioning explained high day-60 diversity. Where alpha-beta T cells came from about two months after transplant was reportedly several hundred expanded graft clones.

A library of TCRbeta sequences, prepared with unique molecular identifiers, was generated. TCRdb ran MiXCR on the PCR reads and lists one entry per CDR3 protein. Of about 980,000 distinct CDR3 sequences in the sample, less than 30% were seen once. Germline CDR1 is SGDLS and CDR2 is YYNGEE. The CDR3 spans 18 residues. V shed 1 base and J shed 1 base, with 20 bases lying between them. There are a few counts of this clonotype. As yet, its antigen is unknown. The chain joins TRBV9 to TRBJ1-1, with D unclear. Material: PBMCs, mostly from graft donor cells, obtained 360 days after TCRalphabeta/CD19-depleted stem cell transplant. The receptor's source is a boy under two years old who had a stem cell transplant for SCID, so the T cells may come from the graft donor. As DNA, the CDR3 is TGTGCCAGCAGCGTATACCCCCTTAAACGTCTGGCGAACACTGAAGCTTTCTTT. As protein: CASSVYPLKRLANTEAFF.